This T cell receptor beta chain was recovered during a study of blood T cell repertoires in COVID-19. CDR3 size: 14 residues. With V trimmed by 5 bases and J by 4 bases, 7 bases remained unmatched. Germline values: CDR1 SGHDN, CDR2 FVKESK. This table comes from immunoSEQ multiplex PCR, and its TCRdb copy is limited to in-frame clones, with some not included. The table records tens of thousands of clones, 85% to 90% of them present only once. This sequence originates from a man over 45 with acute or convalescent COVID-19. The sample was peripheral blood. V and J are TRBV14 and TRBJ1-2; 7 bases match TRBD1. The chain's CDR3 is CASSASTGTYGYTF. CDR3 coding DNA: TGTGCCAGCAGCGCCTCGACAGGGACCTATGGCTACACCTTC.